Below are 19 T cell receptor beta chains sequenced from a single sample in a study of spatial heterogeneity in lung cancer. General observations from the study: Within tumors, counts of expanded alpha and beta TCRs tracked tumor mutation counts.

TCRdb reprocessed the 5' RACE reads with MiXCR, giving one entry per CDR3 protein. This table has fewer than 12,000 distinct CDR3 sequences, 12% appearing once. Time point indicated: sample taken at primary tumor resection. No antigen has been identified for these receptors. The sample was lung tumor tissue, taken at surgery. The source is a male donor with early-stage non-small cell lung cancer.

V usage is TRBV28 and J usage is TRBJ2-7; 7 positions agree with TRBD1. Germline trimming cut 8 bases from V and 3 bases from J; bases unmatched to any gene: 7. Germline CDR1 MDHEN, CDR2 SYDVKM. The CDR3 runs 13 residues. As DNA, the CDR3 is TGTGCCAGCTGGAACCGGGACAGCTACGAGCAGTACTTC. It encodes CASWNRDSYEQYF.

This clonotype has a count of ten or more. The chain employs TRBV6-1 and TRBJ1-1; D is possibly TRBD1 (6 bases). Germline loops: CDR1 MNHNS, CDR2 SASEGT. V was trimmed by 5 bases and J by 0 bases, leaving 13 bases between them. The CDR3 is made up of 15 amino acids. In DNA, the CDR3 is TGTGCCAGCAGTCTCGGGACACTGATGAACACTGAAGCTTTCTTT. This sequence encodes CASSLGTLMNTEAFF.

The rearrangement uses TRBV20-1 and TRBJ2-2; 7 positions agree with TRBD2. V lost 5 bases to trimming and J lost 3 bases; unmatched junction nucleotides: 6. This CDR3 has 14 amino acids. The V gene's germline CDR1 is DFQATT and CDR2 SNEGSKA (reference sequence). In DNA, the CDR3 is TGCAGTGCTGGGGGGGACCCAGACACCGGGGAGCTGTTTTTT. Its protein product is CSAGGDPDTGELFF.

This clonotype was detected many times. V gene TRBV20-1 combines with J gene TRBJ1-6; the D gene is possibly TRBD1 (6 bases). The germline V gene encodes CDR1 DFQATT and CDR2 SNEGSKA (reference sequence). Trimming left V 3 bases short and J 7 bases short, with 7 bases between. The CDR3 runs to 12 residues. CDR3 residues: CSARTGNSPLHF. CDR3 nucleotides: TGCAGTGCTAGGACAGGCAATTCACCCCTCCACTTT.

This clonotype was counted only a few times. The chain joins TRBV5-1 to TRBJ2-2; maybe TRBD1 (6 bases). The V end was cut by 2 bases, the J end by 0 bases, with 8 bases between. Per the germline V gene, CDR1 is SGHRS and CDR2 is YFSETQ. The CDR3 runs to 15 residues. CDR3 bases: TGCGCCAGCAGCTTCGGGACACCGAACACCGGGGAGCTGTTTTTT. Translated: CASSFGTPNTGELFF.

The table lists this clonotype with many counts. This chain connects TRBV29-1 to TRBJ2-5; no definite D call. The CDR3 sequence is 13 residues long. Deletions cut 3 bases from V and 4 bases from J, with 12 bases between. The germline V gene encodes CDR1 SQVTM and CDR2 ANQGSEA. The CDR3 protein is CSVDIGRRETQYF. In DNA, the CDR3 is TGCAGCGTTGATATAGGACGGAGAGAGACCCAGTACTTC. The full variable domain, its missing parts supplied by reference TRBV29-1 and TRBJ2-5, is SAVISQKPSRDICQRGTSLTIQCQVDSQVTMMFWYRQQPGQSLTLIATANQGSEATYESGFVIDKFPISRPNLTFSTLTVSNMSPEDSSIYLCSVDIGRRETQYFGPGTRLLVL.

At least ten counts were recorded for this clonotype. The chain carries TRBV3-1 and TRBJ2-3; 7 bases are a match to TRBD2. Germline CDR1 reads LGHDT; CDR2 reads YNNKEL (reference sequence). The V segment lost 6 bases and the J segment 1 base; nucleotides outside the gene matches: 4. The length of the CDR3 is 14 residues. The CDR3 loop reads CASRRTRGTDTQYF. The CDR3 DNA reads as TGTGCCAGCAGGAGGACTAGGGGCACAGATACGCAGTATTTT.

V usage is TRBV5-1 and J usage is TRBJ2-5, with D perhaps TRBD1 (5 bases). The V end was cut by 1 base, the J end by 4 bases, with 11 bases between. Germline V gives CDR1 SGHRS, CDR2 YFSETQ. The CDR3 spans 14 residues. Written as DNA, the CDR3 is TGCGCCAGCAGCTTGATGGGGCCCGCAGAGACCCAGTACTTC. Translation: CASSLMGPAETQYF.

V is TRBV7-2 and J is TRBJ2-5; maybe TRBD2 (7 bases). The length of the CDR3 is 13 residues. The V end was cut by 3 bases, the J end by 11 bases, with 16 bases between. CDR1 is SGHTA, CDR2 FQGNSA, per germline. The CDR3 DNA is TGTGCCAGCAGCTTGGGGGGGGCCCCCCGGCAGTACTTC. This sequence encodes CASSLGGAPRQYF.

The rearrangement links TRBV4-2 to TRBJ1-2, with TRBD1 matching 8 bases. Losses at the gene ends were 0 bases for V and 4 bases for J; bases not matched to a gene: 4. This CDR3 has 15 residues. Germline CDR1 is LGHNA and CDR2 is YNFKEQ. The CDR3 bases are TGTGCCAGCAGCCAAGATCCAGGGGGCATCTATGGCTACACCTTC. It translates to CASSQDPGGIYGYTF.

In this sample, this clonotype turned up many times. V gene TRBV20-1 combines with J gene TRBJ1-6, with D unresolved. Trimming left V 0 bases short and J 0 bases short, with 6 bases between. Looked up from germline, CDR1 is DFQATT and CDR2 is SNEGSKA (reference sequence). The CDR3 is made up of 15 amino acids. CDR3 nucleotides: TGCAGTGCTAGAGAGATGAGCTCCTATAATTCACCCCTCCACTTT. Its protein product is CSAREMSSYNSPLHF.

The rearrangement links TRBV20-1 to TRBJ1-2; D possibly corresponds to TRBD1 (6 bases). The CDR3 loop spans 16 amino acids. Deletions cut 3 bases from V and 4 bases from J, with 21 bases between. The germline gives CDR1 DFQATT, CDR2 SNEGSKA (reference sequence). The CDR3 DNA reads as TGCAGTGCTAGCCTCCTAGGGGCGGGGGCGAGCTATGGCTACACCTTC. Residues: CSASLLGAGASYGYTF.

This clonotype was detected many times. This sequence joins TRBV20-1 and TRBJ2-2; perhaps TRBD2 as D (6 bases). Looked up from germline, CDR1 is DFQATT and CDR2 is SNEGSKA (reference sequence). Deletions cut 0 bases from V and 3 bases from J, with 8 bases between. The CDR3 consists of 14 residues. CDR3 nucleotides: TGCAGTGCTAGAGACCGGAGGGACACCGGGGAGCTGTTTTTT. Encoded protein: CSARDRRDTGELFF.

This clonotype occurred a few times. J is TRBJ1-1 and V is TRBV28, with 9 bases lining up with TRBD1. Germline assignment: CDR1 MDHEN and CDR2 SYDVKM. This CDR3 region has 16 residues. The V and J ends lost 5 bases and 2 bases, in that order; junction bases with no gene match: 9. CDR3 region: CASSPGTGSRNTEAFF. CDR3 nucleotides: TGTGCCAGCAGTCCCGGGACAGGGAGCCGAAACACTGAAGCTTTCTTT.

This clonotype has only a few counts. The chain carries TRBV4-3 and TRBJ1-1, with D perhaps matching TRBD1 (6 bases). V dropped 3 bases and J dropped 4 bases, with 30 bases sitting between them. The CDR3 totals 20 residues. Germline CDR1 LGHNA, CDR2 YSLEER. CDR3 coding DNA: TGCGCCAGCAGCCAGTTCCCTTACCGACAAATTACAGGGTGGGGCACTGAAGCTTTCTTT. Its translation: CASSQFPYRQITGWGTEAFF.

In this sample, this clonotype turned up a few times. CDR3 nucleotides: TGCGCCAGCAGTTCTACTAGCGATGGGTCCTACGAGCAGTACTTC. It translates to CASSSTSDGSYEQYF. The chain joins TRBV5-1 to TRBJ2-7; 7 bases are a match to TRBD2. The CDR3 is made up of 15 amino acids. Germline assignment: CDR1 SGHRS and CDR2 YFSETQ. V was pared by 5 bases and J by 1 base, with 9 bases of the junction left unmatched.

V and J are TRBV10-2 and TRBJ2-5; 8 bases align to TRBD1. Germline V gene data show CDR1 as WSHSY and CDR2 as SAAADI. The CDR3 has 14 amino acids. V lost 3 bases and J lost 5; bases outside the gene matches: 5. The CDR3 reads CASSDSDRAETQYF. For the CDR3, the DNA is TGCGCCAGCAGTGATTCGGACAGGGCGGAGACCCAGTACTTC.

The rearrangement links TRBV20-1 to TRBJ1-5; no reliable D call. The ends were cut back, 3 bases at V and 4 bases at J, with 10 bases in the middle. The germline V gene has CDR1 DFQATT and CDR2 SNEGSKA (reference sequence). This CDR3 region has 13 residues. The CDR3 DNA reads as TGCAGTGCTAGGGCCCCTTTAAATCAGCCCCAGCATTTT. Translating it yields CSARAPLNQPQHF.

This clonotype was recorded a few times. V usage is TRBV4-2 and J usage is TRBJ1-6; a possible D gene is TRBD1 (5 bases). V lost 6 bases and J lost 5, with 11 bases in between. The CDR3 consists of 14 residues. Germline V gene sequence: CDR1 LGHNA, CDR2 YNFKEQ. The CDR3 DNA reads TGTGCCAGCAGACGGGACGCCAATAATTCACCCCTCCACTTT. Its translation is CASRRDANNSPLHF.